This TCR beta chain was identified in a study of CD8+ T cells in alopecia areata. For the study at large: The tofacitinib course ran for 6 to 18 months and was followed by 6 months off drug.

As concerns this clone: Its antigen is currently unknown.

V lost 6 bases, J lost 8 bases, and 25 bases lay in between. The CDR3 runs 15 residues. The germline V gene encodes CDR1 SQVTM and CDR2 ANQGSEA. Study findings and constraints: Clonality was higher in lesional than normal scalp, especially in alopecia totalis/universalis. Possibly because of HLA-related factors, TCR sharing was less clear across patients than in mice.

Sequencing relied on a cDNA template that was reverse transcribed from extracted RNA. Here immunoSEQ multiplex PCR was the method, and the copy in TCRdb shows in-frame clones only, minus some. Seen here are under 250,000 clones, 57% observed once, and the top ten hold around 0.46%. The source is a human donor with alopecia areata. The material was CD4+ T cells sorted from blood, obtained at week 0. The gene calls are TRBV29-1 and TRBJ1-1; D perhaps matches TRBD1 (6 bases). The CDR3 loop reads CSVGRDGTRGAEAFF. The CDR3 coding sequence is TGCAGCGTGGGACGGGACGGGACACGGGGAGCCGAAGCTTTCTTT. Looking up the rest from reference TRBV29-1 and TRBJ1-1 gives the full variable domain: SAVISQKPSRDICQRGTSLTIQCQVDSQVTMMFWYRQQPGQSLTLIATANQGSEATYESGFVIDKFPISRPNLTFSTLTVSNMSPEDSSIYLCSVGRDGTRGAEAFFGQGTRLTVV.